This record concerns one T cell receptor beta chain sequence. Its antigen remains undetermined. No clone much larger than this one lies a single base away; base qualities are absent. Receptor libraries were prepared by the immunoSEQ multiplex PCR assay. Imported from immuneACCESS, the table was reduced by TCRdb to in-frame sequences with V and J called. These copies leave out some clones; in studies compared against another copy, an unresolved V gene accounts for under half, and the cause of the remainder is not known. The sample includes about 48,000 clones, with around 92% observed a single time. Approximately 0.9% of the sample rests with the top ten. These data belong to a study of T cell changes during pregnancy in multiple sclerosis (dated by TCRdb to between 2018 and 2021). With respect to the entire study: The study examined how the T cell repertoire changed over the course of pregnancy in women with multiple sclerosis.

The CDR3, from cysteine to phenylalanine, totals 14 residues. The read is trimmed to its CDR3 DNA, 42 bases read in frame from base 1. V loses 10 bases of germline sequence and J loses 0 bases, and the interval between the two ends is 15 bases. CDR1 is given as MNHEY and CDR2 as SMNVEV, both from the germline V gene (reference sequence). This TCR came from a female donor in good health, enrolled as a control in a pregnancy study. The sample was CD4+ T cells from peripheral blood mononuclear cells, taken in the second trimester of pregnancy. The chain is encoded by TRBV27 joined to TRBJ1-1, with the D gene uncertain. The sequenced DNA: TGTGCCACCTTAACATACCGGGTGAACACTGAAGCTTTCTTT. This encodes CATLTYRVNTEAFF.